This T cell receptor (beta chain) was observed in a study of blood T cell repertoires in COVID-19. CDR1 is SGHTA and CDR2 is FQGNSA in the germline V gene. The CDR3 runs 13 residues. The germline V and J ends were trimmed by 3 bases and 2 bases, with 8 bases remaining between them. The data were produced by immunoSEQ multiplex PCR, yet TCRdb's version contains in-frame clones alone and is incomplete. Here the sample spans approximately 350,000 clones, more than 85% being singletons. The sample taken for sequencing was PBMCs or T cells enriched from blood (not recorded which). This receptor was taken from a woman aged 25 to 39 who had recovered from COVID-19. This chain links TRBV7-2 with TRBJ2-7; tentatively, D is TRBD2 (6 bases). The CDR3 protein is CASSLGGPYEQYF. The CDR3 region has the DNA TGTGCCAGCAGCTTGGGAGGACCCTACGAGCAGTACTTC. Variable domain in full (rest from reference TRBV7-2 and TRBJ2-7): GAGVSQSPSNKVTEKGKDVELRCDPISGHTALYWYRQSLGQGLEFLIYFQGNSAPDKSGLPSDRFSAERTGGSVSTLTIQRTQQEDSAVYLCASSLGGPYEQYFGPGTRLTVT.